One sample yielded the 24 T cell receptor beta chains listed below, sequenced in a study of blood T cell repertoires in COVID-19. Sequenced by immunoSEQ multiplex PCR; TCRdb stores in-frame clones only, minus some. The table shows fewer than 300,000 clones, with about 70% occurring only once. The sequencing input was peripheral blood. Receptors were obtained from an elderly woman with acute or convalescent COVID-19.

This chain links TRBV27 with TRBJ1-1, with 9 positions matching TRBD1. Germline assignment: CDR1 MNHEY and CDR2 SMNVEV (reference sequence). There are 18 residues in the CDR3. V shed 6 bases and J 4 bases; nucleotides not matched to a gene: 18. The CDR3 DNA sequence: TGTGCCAGCAGCCTAAGTCCGGGACAGGGCTCCCGGGGCACTGAAGCTTTCTTT. It is translated as CASSLSPGQGSRGTEAFF.

V and J are TRBV9 and TRBJ1-4; 10 bases align to TRBD1. The CDR3 contains 15 residues. The V and J ends lost 4 bases and 7 bases, in that order; junction bases with no gene match: 7. Looked up from germline, CDR1 is SGDLS and CDR2 is YYNGEE. CDR3 nucleotides: TGTGCCAGCAGCCCCCAGACAGGGGGCATTGAAAAACTGTTTTTT. Translated, it gives CASSPQTGGIEKLFF.

The V call is TRBV7-8, the J call TRBJ2-5, with 8 bases fitting TRBD2. With V trimmed by 1 base and J by 1 base, 2 bases remained unmatched. The germline V gene encodes CDR1 SGHVS and CDR2 FQNEAQ. The CDR3 contains 15 residues. The CDR3 reads CASSLGLALQETQYF. The CDR3 region has the DNA TGTGCCAGCAGCTTAGGACTAGCGCTCCAAGAGACCCAGTACTTC.

This clone appeared a few times. V gene TRBV21-1 combines with J gene TRBJ2-1; TRBD1, the table's D call, lacks a check against the DNA. TRBV21-1 is annotated as a pseudogene. The CDR3 has 16 amino acids. CDR3 coding DNA: TGTGCCAGCAGCAATACCGACCGGACAGGGAGCCATGAGCAGTTCTTC. Residues: CASSNTDRTGSHEQFF.

This sequence joins TRBV9 and TRBJ1-2; possibly TRBD1 for D (5 bases). This CDR3 has 13 residues. The germline V gene has CDR1 SGDLS and CDR2 YYNGEE. Trimming shortened V by 0 bases and J by 5 bases, and 8 bases separated the two germline ends. The CDR3 DNA reads TGTGCCAGCAGCGTAGGGGGGGTGTATGGCTACACCTTC. It specifies CASSVGGVYGYTF.

The gene calls are TRBV3-1 (or the pseudogene TRBV3-2) and TRBJ1-1, with 7 positions matching TRBD1. CDR1 is LGHDT, CDR2 YNNKEL, per germline (reference sequence). The CDR3 is 15 amino acids. After removal of 5 bases from V and 1 base from J, the junction contained 7 bases not matched to a gene. CDR3 bases: TGTGCCAGCAGCTACGACAGGGTAGGGAACACTGAAGCTTTCTTT. This gives the protein CASSYDRVGNTEAFF.

V usage is TRBV1 and J usage is TRBJ1-5. TRBV1 counts as a pseudogene. The CDR3 runs to 15 residues. This CDR3 reads CTSSLGGLIHQPQHF. DNA for the CDR3: TGCACCAGCAGCCTGGGTGGACTTATCCATCAGCCCCAGCATTTT.

This chain connects TRBV18 to TRBJ2-7; 14 nucleotides line up with TRBD2. The CDR3 totals 18 residues. The germline V gene has CDR1 KGHSH and CDR2 LQKENI. The junction had 7 bases not matched to a gene; V was cut back by 1 base and J by 2 bases. CDR3 bases: TGTGCCAGCTCACCACAGGGGACTAGCGGGAGTTGGGCCTACGAGCAGTACTTC. Residues: CASSPQGTSGSWAYEQYF.

A note on this clone: This same CDR3 is encoded by further DNA sequences in the sample. This chain links TRBV10-3 with TRBJ1-2, with TRBD1 identical over 9 bases. There are 15 residues in the CDR3. Germline CDR1 is ENHRY and CDR2 is SYGVKD. V trimming: 2 bases; J trimming: 2 bases; junction bases outside the gene matches: 3. The chain's CDR3 is CAISEGTGGNYGYTF. The DNA for the CDR3 is TGTGCCATCAGTGAGGGAACAGGGGGCAACTATGGCTACACCTTC.

The CDR3 DNA is TGTGCAAGTCGCGCGCATACCGGGAAGCCCTACAATGAGCAGTTCTTC. It encodes CASRAHTGKPYNEQFF. The chain employs TRBV12-2 and TRBJ2-1; the table's D gene call, TRBD2, was not cross checked with the DNA. TRBV12-2 is classified as a pseudogene. This CDR3 has 16 residues.

This clone was counted once. This chain links TRBV19 with TRBJ2-7, with 8 nucleotides matching TRBD2. CDR1 is LNHDA and CDR2 is SQIVND in the germline V gene (reference sequence). The CDR3 length is 15 residues. Trimming took 7 bases from V and 0 from J; bases not matched to a gene: 8. Written as DNA, the CDR3 is TGTGCCAGTACCGCCCGGGGGGGAGACTCCTACGAGCAGTACTTC. It specifies CASTARGGDSYEQYF. Together with reference TRBV19 and TRBJ2-7, the CDR3 gives the full variable domain: DGGITQSPKYLFRKEGQNVTLSCEQNLNHDAMYWYRQDPGQGLRLIYYSQIVNDFQKGDIAEGYSVSREKKESFPLTVTSAQKNPTAFYLCASTARGGDSYEQYFGPGTRLTVT.

The chain joins TRBV18 to TRBJ2-7, with 8 bases lining up with TRBD2. The CDR3 loop spans 16 amino acids. V lost 0 bases to trimming and J lost 6 bases; unmatched junction nucleotides: 10. The germline gives CDR1 KGHSH, CDR2 LQKENI. CDR3 sequence (DNA): TGTGCCAGCTCACCACCTAACGGGGGGGGATTTCTCGAGCAGTACTTC. It specifies CASSPPNGGGFLEQYF.

The chain uses TRBV6-2 or TRBV6-3 and TRBJ2-5, with TRBD2 identical over 10 bases. Germline CDR1 and CDR2: MNHEY and SVGEGT. Trimming took 6 bases from V and 0 from J; bases not matched to a gene: 7. The CDR3 runs 16 residues. The CDR3 protein is CASSRGTSAYQETQYF. The CDR3 DNA is TGTGCCAGCAGCCGCGGGACTAGCGCGTACCAAGAGACCCAGTACTTC.

The chain recombines TRBV10-3 with TRBJ1-1, with TRBD1 identical over 7 bases. The CDR3 length is 12 residues. Unmatched junction bases numbered 6, after V lost 10 bases and J lost 4 bases. CDR1 ENHRY and CDR2 SYGVKD come from the germline V gene. The CDR3 DNA is TGTGCCACCACTCCAGGGGGCACTGAAGCTTTCTTT. Amino acids: CATTPGGTEAFF.

With respect to this clone: The sample contains more than one DNA sequence encoding this CDR3. The chain combines TRBV5-5 with TRBJ1-1; no clear D. Trimming stripped 0 bases from V and 1 base from J, with 4 bases between. The V gene's germline CDR1 is SGHKS and CDR2 YYEKEE (reference sequence). The CDR3 loop spans 13 amino acids. The CDR3 DNA is TGTGCCAGCAGCTTGGCCGGGAACACTGAAGCTTTCTTT. Protein sequence: CASSLAGNTEAFF.

This clone was counted a single time. The chain combines TRBV15 with TRBJ1-5, with D perhaps TRBD1 (6 bases). Looked up from germline, CDR1 is LNHNV and CDR2 is YYDKDF (reference sequence). V gave up 4 bases and J gave up 3 bases, with 13 bases separating them. The CDR3 has 15 amino acids. This chain's CDR3 is CATSTRQELNQPQHF. The DNA for the CDR3 is TGTGCCACCAGCACCCGACAGGAGCTCAATCAGCCCCAGCATTTT.

The chain uses TRBV4-1 and TRBJ1-5; 8 positions agree with TRBD1. Germline V gene lookup returns CDR1 MGHRA and CDR2 YSYEKL. J was trimmed by 2 bases and V by 0 bases; bases with no gene match: 6. The CDR3 covers 17 residues. The CDR3 DNA sequence: TGCGCCAGCAGCCAAGATCCGGACAGGGAGGGCAATCAGCCCCAGCATTTT. This codes for CASSQDPDREGNQPQHF.

The chain is built from TRBV18 and TRBJ2-1, with 7 bases matching TRBD1. The germline gives CDR1 KGHSH, CDR2 LQKENI. Unmatched junction bases numbered 8, after V lost 3 bases and J lost 9 bases. The CDR3 extends over 14 amino acids. CDR3 coding DNA: TGTGCCAGCTCACCCCCCACAGGGGCGGTTGAGCAGTTCTTC. This encodes CASSPPTGAVEQFF. The full variable domain, rest sourced from reference TRBV18 and TRBJ2-1, is NAGVMQNPRHLVRRRGQEARLRCSPMKGHSHVYWYRQLPEEGLKFMVYLQKENIIDESGMPKERFSAEFPKEGPSILRIQQVVRGDSAAYFCASSPPTGAVEQFFGPGTRLTVL.

This clone was detected only a few times. V usage is TRBV7-2 and J usage is TRBJ2-1, with 8 bases lining up with TRBD2. CDR3 length: 15 amino acids. The ends lost 5 bases at V and 4 bases at J; junction bases unmatched: 7. In germline, CDR1 is SGHTA, CDR2 FQGNSA. CDR3 sequence: CASSTGTRTYNEQFF. The CDR3 DNA sequence: TGTGCCAGCAGCACCGGGACTAGGACTTACAATGAGCAGTTCTTC. The full variable domain, completed using reference TRBV7-2 and TRBJ2-1, is GAGVSQSPSNKVTEKGKDVELRCDPISGHTALYWYRQSLGQGLEFLIYFQGNSAPDKSGLPSDRFSAERTGGSVSTLTIQRTQQEDSAVYLCASSTGTRTYNEQFFGPGTRLTVL.

As for this clone: One junction end does not reproduce the germline sequence, and a read error may be involved. The chain carries TRBV5-4 and TRBJ1-2; 9 nucleotides align to TRBD1. The germline CDR1 and CDR2 sequences are SGHNT and YYREEE (reference sequence). This CDR3 contains 14 residues. In nucleotides, the CDR3 is TGTGCCAGCAGCTCAATAGGACAGGGGTCGCTTCCCCGCTTC. Translating gives CASSSIGQGSLPRF. The full variable domain, its missing parts supplied by reference TRBV5-4 and TRBJ1-2, is ETGVTQSPTHLIKTRGQQVTLRCSSQSGHNTVSWYQQALGQGPQFIFQYYREEENGRGNFPPRFSGLQFPNYSSELNVNALELDDSALYLCASSSIGQGSLPRFGSGTRLTVV.

The J gene is TRBJ2-5, the V gene TRBV6-4, with 9 positions matching TRBD2. V shed 5 bases, J shed 2 bases, and the junction held 12 bases outside the gene matches. CDR1 is MRHNA, CDR2 SNTAGT, per germline. This CDR3 has 17 residues. CDR3: CASSSVIAGGSQETQYF. The CDR3, as DNA: TGTGCCAGCAGTTCCGTTATTGCGGGAGGGAGTCAAGAGACCCAGTACTTC.

This clone appeared once. The chain couples TRBV30 to TRBJ2-3, with D possibly matching TRBD1 (5 bases). This CDR3 spans 12 amino acids. The germline V and J ends were trimmed by 5 bases and 7 bases, with 13 bases remaining between them. Germline CDR1 is GTSNPN and CDR2 is SVGIG (reference sequence). CDR3 loop: CAWGAQPYTQYF. The CDR3 nucleotides read TGTGCCTGGGGGGCCCAACCATATACGCAGTATTTT.

The sample holds one count of this clone. V gene TRBV3-1 (or the pseudogene TRBV3-2) combines with J gene TRBJ2-7, with TRBD1 matching 10 bases. Germline CDR1 and CDR2: LGHDT and YNNKEL (reference sequence). The CDR3 spans 15 residues. Trimming cost V 1 base and J 6 bases; bases outside gene matches: 6. The CDR3, as DNA: TGTGCCAGCAGCCAAGCCGGGACAGGGGTGTTCGAGCAGTACTTC. Translating gives CASSQAGTGVFEQYF.

The rearrangement links TRBV2 to TRBJ1-6, with 7 bases matching TRBD1. This CDR3 has 14 amino acids. The germline CDR1 and CDR2 sequences are SNHLY and FYNNEI. With V trimmed by 8 bases and J by 7 bases, 8 bases remained unmatched. The CDR3 region is CASYRDSKNSPLHF. The CDR3 DNA follows: TGTGCCAGCTACCGGGACAGTAAGAATTCACCCCTCCACTTT.